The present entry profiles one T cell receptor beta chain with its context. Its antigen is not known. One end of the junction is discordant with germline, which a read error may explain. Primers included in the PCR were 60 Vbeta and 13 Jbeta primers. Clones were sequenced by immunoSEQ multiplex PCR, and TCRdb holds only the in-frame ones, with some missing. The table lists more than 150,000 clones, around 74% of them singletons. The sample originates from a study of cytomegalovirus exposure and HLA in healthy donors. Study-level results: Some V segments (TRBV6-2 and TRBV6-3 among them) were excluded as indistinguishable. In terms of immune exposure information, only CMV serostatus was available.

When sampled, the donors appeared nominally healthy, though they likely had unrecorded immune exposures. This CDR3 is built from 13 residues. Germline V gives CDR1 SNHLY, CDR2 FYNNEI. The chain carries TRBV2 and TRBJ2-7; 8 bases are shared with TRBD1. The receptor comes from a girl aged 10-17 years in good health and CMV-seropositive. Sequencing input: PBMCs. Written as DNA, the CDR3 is TGTGCCAGCAGTGAAGCGCCCCGACAGGGGCTGCACTTC. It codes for CASSEAPRQGLHF.